Included here is one T cell receptor (beta chain) sequence, with context. The antigen is unknown. These data belong to a study of cytomegalovirus exposure and HLA in healthy donors. Overall study context: Within the Caucasian-associated ancestry cluster were about 81% of the approximately 400 genotyped donors.

Study results and caveats: TCR beta sequences reportedly predicted the HLA-A and HLA-B alleles of most subjects accurately.

This PCR relied on a set of 60 Vbeta primers and 13 Jbeta primers. Measured with immunoSEQ multiplex PCR; TCRdb has only the in-frame clones, and not every one. This table has fewer than 120,000 clones, approximately 86% appearing once. V lost 4 bases to trimming and J lost 10 bases, with 22 bases between them. The germline V gene encodes CDR1 SGHAT and CDR2 FQNNGV. This CDR3 contains 16 residues. The clonotype originates from a man aged 35-49 years in good health and CMV-seronegative. The sequencing sample was made of PBMCs. The chain joins TRBV11-2 to TRBJ1-4; a weak D match, TRBD1 (6 bases). For the CDR3, the DNA is TGTGCCAGCAGCTCCCCTTCAGGGTCGTTACAGGGAAAACTGTTTTTT. This codes for CASSSPSGSLQGKLFF.